Listed here is a single T cell receptor (beta chain). Using immunoSEQ multiplex PCR, the repertoire was profiled, and TCRdb retains in-frame clones only, with some absent. The sample comprises approximately 150,000 clones, roughly 86% of which are singletons, and about 5.4% rests with the top ten. The CDR3 is 15 residues long. Germline-derived CDR1 and CDR2 are SNHLY and FYNNEI. Deletions cut 0 bases from V and 5 bases from J, with 13 bases between. The sample belongs to a study of T cell responses to AZD1222 COVID-19 vaccine. This chain joins TRBV2 and TRBJ2-5, with D hard to call. Source: peripheral blood, taken 28 days after the second AZD1222 dose. This clonotype was sampled from an adult who received the AZD1222 COVID-19 vaccine. CDR3 amino acids: CASSEALARPETQYF. The CDR3 DNA reads as TGTGCCAGCAGTGAAGCGCTTGCCAGGCCGGAGACCCAGTACTTC.